This T cell receptor (beta chain) originates from a study of T cells after yellow fever vaccination. V lost 7 bases and J 7 bases, leaving 14 bases between the germline ends. This CDR3 has 14 residues. Germline loops: CDR1 MNHEY, CDR2 SVGEGT. TCRdb re-called the 5' RACE reads through MiXCR, storing one row per CDR3 protein. Counted here are 250,000 to 400,000 distinct CDR3 sequences, approximately 4% occurring once; the ten biggest clones make up 20% to 25%. Of note for this clonotype: Its target is unknown.

Regarding the study as a whole: A faster peak, day 5 versus 15, was reached by the weaker secondary response. CD4 and CD8 compartments shared a small share of clonotypes, likely from convergent recombination. Post-booster reappearance was seen for most primary-vaccination clones (nearly 97% CD4, around 88% CD8).

This TCR came from a man between 18 and 35 years old who received the YFV17D yellow fever vaccine. The chain carries TRBV6-2 or TRBV6-3 and TRBJ1-6; TRBD1 is a possible D gene (5 bases). The sequences come from PBMCs, collected 5 days after the yellow fever booster vaccination. CDR3 sequence reads: CASNQWGNNSPLHF. The CDR3 bases are TGTGCCAGCAACCAATGGGGCAACAATTCACCCCTCCACTTT.